This T cell receptor (beta chain) was found in a study of CD4+ T cells in melanoma. CDR1 SGHDT and CDR2 YYEEEE come from the germline V gene. Between the trimmed V and J ends, which lost 0 bases and 4 bases, there was a span of 13 bases. The CDR3 contains 16 residues. Only in-frame clones appear in the TCRdb table, and some are missing; sequencing was by immunoSEQ multiplex PCR. The repertoire holds 110,000 to 150,000 clones, with nearly 95% as singletons. This chain links TRBV5-6 with TRBJ2-2; D not resolved. The TCR sequence derives from a human donor with melanoma. The DNA of the CDR3 is TGTGCCAGCAGCTTGGCTAGGCGTCGGGCCACCGGGGAGCTGTTTTTT. Its translation: CASSLARRRATGELFF.